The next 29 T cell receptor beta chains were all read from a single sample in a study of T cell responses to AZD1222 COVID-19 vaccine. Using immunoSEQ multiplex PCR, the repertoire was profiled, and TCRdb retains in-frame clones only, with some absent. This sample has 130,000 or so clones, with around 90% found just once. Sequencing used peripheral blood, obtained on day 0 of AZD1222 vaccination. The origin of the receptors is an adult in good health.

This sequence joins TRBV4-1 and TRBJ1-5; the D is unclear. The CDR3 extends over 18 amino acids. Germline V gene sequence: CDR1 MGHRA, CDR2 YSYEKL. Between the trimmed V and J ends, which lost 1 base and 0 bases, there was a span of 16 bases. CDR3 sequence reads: CASSQGWNGAYSNQPQHF. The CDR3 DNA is TGCGCCAGCAGCCAAGGGTGGAACGGAGCCTATAGCAATCAGCCCCAGCATTTT.

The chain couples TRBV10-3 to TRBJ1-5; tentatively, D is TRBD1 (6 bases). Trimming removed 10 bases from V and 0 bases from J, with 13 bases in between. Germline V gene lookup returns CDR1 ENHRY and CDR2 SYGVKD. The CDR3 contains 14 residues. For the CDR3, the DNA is TGTGCCAGCCGACAGGAGTATAGCAATCAGCCCCAGCATTTT. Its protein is CASRQEYSNQPQHF.

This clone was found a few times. The CDR3 DNA follows: TGTGCCACCAGCAGGGTGCCGAGTGAAAAACTGTTTTTT. The encoded protein is CATSRVPSEKLFF. The J gene is TRBJ1-4, the V gene TRBV15; D is ambiguous. The germline V and J ends were trimmed by 3 bases and 7 bases, with 9 bases remaining between them. The length of the CDR3 is 13 residues. Per the germline V gene, CDR1 is LNHNV and CDR2 is YYDKDF (reference sequence).

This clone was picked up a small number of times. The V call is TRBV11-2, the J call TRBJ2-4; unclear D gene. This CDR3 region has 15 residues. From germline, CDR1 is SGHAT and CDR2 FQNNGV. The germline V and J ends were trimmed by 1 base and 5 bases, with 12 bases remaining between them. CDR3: CASSLVSGFQNIQYF. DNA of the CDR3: TGTGCCAGCAGCTTAGTTTCGGGCTTCCAAAACATTCAGTACTTC.

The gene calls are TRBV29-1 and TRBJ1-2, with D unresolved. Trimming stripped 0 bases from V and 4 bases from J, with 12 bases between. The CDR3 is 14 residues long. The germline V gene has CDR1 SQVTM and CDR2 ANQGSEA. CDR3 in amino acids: CSVEDRARSYGYTF. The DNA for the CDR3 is TGCAGCGTTGAAGATCGGGCCAGGTCCTATGGCTACACCTTC. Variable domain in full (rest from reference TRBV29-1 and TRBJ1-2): SAVISQKPSRDICQRGTSLTIQCQVDSQVTMMFWYRQQPGQSLTLIATANQGSEATYESGFVIDKFPISRPNLTFSTLTVSNMSPEDSSIYLCSVEDRARSYGYTFGSGTRLTVV.

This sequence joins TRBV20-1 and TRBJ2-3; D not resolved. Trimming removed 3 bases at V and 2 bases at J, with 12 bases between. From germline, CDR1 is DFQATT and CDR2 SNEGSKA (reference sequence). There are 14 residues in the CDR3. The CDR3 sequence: CSASSLSYTDTQYF. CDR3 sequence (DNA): TGCAGTGCTAGTTCCCTAAGCTACACAGATACGCAGTATTTT.

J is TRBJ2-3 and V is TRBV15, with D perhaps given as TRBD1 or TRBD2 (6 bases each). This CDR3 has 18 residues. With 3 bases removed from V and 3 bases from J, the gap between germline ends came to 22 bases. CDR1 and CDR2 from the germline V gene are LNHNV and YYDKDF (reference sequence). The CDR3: CATSSPPGGSTDTDTQYF. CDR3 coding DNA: TGTGCCACCAGCAGTCCCCCCGGGGGCTCCACGGATACAGATACGCAGTATTTT.

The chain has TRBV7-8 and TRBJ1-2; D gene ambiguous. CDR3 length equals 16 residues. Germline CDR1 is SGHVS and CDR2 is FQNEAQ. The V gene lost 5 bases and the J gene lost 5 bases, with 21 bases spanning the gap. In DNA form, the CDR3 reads TGTGCCAGCAGCACGAGAATAGGCAGCGACAATTATGGCTACACCTTC. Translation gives CASSTRIGSDNYGYTF. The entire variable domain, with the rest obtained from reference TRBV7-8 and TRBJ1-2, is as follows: GAGVSQSPRYKVAKRGQDVALRCDPISGHVSLFWYQQALGQGPEFLTYFQNEAQLDKSGLPSDRFFAERPEGSVSTLKIQRTQQEDSAVYLCASSTRIGSDNYGYTFGSGTRLTVV.

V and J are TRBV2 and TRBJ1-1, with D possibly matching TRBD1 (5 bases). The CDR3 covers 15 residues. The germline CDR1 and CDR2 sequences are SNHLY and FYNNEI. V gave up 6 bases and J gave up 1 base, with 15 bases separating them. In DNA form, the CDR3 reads TGTGCCAGCAGGGGAACCGGGACCCCGAACACTGAAGCTTTCTTT. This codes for CASRGTGTPNTEAFF.

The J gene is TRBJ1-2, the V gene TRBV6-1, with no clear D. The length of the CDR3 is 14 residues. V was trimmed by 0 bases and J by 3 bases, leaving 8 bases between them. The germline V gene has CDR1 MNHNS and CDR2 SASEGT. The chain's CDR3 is CASSEALGYYGYTF. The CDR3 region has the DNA TGTGCCAGCAGTGAAGCTCTCGGTTACTATGGCTACACCTTC.

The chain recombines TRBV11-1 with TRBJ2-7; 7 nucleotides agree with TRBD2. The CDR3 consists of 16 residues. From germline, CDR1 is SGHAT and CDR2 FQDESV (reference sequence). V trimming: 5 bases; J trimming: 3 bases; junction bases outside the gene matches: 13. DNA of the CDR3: TGTGCCAGCAGCCCCCCTCTTACGGGAGGAGTCTACGAGCAGTACTTC. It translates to CASSPPLTGGVYEQYF.

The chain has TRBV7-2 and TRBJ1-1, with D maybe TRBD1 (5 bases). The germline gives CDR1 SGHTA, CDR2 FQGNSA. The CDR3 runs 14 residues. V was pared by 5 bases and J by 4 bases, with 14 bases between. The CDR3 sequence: CASSRGNSATEAFF. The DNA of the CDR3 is TGTGCCAGCAGCCGGGGGAATTCCGCCACTGAAGCTTTCTTT.

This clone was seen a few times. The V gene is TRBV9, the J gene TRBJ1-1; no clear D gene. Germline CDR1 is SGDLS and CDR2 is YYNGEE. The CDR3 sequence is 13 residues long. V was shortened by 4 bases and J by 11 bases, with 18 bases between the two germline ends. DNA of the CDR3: TGTGCCAGCAGCACCGACCCAGGAGGAAGGGCTTTCTTT. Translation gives CASSTDPGGRAFF.

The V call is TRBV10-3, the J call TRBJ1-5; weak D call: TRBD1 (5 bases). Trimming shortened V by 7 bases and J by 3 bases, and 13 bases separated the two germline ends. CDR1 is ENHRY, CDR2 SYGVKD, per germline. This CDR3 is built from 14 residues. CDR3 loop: CAIKGPSANQPQHF. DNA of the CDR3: TGTGCCATCAAGGGACCGAGTGCCAATCAGCCCCAGCATTTT.

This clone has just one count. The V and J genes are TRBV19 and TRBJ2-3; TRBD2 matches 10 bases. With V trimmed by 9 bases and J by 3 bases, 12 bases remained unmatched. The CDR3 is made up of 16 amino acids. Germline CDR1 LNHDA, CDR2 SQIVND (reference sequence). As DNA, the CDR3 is TGTGCCAGCCGCAGGGTTAGCGGGGGGATGACAGATACGCAGTATTTT. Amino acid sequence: CASRRVSGGMTDTQYF.

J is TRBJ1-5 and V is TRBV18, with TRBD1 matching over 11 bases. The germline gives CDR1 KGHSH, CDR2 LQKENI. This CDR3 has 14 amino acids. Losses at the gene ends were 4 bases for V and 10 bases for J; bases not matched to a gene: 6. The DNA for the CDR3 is TGTGCCAGCTCACAGGGACAGGGGGACTTCCCCCAGCATTTT. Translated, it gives CASSQGQGDFPQHF.

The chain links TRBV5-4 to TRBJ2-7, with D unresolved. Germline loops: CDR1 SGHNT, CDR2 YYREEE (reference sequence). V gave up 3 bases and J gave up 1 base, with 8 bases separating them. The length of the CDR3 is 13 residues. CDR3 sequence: CASSSRTSYEQYF. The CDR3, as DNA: TGTGCCAGCAGCTCGCGTACGTCCTACGAGCAGTACTTC.

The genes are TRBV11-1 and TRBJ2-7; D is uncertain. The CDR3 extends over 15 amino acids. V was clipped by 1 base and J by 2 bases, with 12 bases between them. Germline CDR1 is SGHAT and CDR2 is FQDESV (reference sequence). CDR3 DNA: TGTGCCAGCAGCTTAGGGGTCCAGGACCCCTACGAGCAGTACTTC. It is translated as CASSLGVQDPYEQYF. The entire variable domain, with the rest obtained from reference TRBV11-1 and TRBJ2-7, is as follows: EAEVAQSPRYKITEKSQAVAFWCDPISGHATLYWYRQILGQGPELLVQFQDESVVDDSQLPKDRFSAERLKGVDSTLKIQPAELGDSAMYLCASSLGVQDPYEQYFGPGTRLTVT.

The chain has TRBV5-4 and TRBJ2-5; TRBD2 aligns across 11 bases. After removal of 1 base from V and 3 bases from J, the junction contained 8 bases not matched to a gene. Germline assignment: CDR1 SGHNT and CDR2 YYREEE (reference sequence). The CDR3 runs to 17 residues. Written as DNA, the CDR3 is TGTGCCAGCAGCTTGTCCCTTGGGACTAGCGGAAAAGAGACCCAGTACTTC. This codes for CASSLSLGTSGKETQYF.

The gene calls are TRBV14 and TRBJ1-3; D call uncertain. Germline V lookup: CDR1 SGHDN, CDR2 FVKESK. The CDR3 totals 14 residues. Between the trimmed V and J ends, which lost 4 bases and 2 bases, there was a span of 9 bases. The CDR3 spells CASSRGGTGNTIYF. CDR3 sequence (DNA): TGTGCCAGCAGCCGCGGAGGAACTGGAAACACCATATATTTT. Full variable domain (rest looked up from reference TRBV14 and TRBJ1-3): EAGVTQFPSHSVIEKGQTVTLRCDPISGHDNLYWYRRVMGKEIKFLLHFVKESKQDESGMPNNRFLAERTGGTYSTLKVQPAELEDSGVYFCASSRGGTGNTIYFGEGSWLTVV.

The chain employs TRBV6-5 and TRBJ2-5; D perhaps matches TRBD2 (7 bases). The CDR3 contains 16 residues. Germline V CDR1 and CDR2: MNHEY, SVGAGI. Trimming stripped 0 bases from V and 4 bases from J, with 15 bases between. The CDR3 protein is CASSYSRTGRGETQYF. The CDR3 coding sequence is TGTGCCAGCAGTTACTCCCGCACAGGGAGGGGAGAGACCCAGTACTTC.

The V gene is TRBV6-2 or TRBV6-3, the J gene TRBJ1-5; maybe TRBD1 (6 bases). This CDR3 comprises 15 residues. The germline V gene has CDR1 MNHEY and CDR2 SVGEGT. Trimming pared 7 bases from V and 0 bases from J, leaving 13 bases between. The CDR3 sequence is CASTPGGDSNQPQHF. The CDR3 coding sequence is TGTGCCAGCACCCCGGGGGGCGATAGCAATCAGCCCCAGCATTTT.

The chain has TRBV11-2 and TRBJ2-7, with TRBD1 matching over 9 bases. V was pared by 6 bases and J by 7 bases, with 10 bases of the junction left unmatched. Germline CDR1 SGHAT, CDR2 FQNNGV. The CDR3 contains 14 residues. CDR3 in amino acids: CASRTSGTGLEQYF. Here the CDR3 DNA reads TGTGCCAGCAGAACCTCCGGGACAGGGCTGGAGCAGTACTTC.

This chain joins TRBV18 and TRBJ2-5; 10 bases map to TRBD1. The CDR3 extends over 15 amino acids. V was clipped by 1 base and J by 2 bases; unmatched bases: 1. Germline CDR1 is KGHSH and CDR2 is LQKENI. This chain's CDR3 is CASSPRGQGQETQYF. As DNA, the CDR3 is TGTGCCAGCTCACCACGGGGACAGGGGCAAGAGACCCAGTACTTC.

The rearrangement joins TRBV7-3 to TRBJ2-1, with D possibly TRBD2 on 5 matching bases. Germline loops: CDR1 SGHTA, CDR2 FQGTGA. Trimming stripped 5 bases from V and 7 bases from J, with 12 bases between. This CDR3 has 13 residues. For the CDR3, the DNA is TGTGCCAGCAGCCTGACTACCCAAAATGAGCAGTTCTTC. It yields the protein CASSLTTQNEQFF.

The CDR3 region has the DNA TGTGCCAGCAGCATAGTCAGCGGGGTCTCAAGCAATGAGCAGTTCTTC. Encoded protein: CASSIVSGVSSNEQFF. This chain connects TRBV11-2 to TRBJ2-1; 7 nucleotides agree with TRBD2. After removal of 5 bases from V and 6 bases from J, the junction contained 13 bases not matched to a gene. CDR3 size: 16 residues. CDR1 and CDR2 from the germline V gene are SGHAT and FQNNGV.

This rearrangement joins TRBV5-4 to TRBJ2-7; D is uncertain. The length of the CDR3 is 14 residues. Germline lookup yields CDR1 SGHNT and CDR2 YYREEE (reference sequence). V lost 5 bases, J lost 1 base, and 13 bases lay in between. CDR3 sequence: CASRDAQESYEQYF. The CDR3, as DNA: TGTGCCAGCAGGGACGCCCAGGAATCCTACGAGCAGTACTTC.

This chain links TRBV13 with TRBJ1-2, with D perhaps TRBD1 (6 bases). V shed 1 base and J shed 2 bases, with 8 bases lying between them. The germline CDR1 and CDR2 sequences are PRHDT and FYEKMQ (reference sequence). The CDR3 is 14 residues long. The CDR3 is CASSLDQGNYGYTF. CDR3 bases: TGTGCCAGCAGCTTAGACCAGGGGAACTATGGCTACACCTTC.

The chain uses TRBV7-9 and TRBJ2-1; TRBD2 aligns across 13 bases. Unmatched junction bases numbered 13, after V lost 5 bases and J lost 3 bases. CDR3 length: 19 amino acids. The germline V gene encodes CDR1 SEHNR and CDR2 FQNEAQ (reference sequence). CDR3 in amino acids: CASSRGLAGALPHYNEQFF. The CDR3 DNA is TGTGCCAGCAGCCGTGGACTAGCGGGAGCCCTTCCTCACTACAATGAGCAGTTCTTC.